Each of the 2 T cell receptor beta chains below was sequenced from the same sample in a study of regulatory T cells in long-lasting Graves disease (dated by TCRdb to 2020 to 2022). Libraries were prepared through multiplex PCR. Reads for this sample came from an Illumina HiSeq 4000. TCR beta libraries were built with iRepertoire HTBI primers and Arm-PCR amplification of CDR3 regions. Through fastp at Q25 and MiXCR, TCRdb rebuilt clones from the public reads, retaining in-frame beta chains. All rows with the same CDR3 protein become a single entry with the most common DNA and genes. The sample has hundreds of thousands of distinct CDR3 sequences on record, around 20% of them singletons. The ten largest make up more than 13% of the sample. The time point tag for this specimen amounts to: persistent/refractory GD, antithyroid drugs over 5 years with positive TRAb. For both TCR sequencing and RNA sequencing, RNA was extracted from PBMCs using TRIzol.

This specimen was peripheral blood mononuclear cells (PBMCs), taken when the disease was refractory, from a patient treated with antithyroid drugs. Receptor source: a female donor with Graves disease.

This clonotype was observed a handful of times. This rearrangement joins TRBV6-1 to TRBJ1-4; D ambiguous. V was cut by 7 bases and J by 8 bases, with 23 bases left in between. Looked up from germline, CDR1 is MNHNS and CDR2 is SASEGT. The CDR3 totals 16 residues. CDR3 coding DNA: TGTGCCAGCACCGAAGGTCCCTATACCCCTCGAGAAAAACTGTTTTTT. This codes for CASTEGPYTPREKLFF.

In its sample, this clonotype was seen many times. V usage is TRBV15 and J usage is TRBJ1-1; a possible D gene is TRBD1 (6 bases). From germline, CDR1 is LNHNV and CDR2 YYDKDF (reference sequence). V gave up 1 base and J gave up 5 bases, with 17 bases separating them. This CDR3 has 16 amino acids. Written as DNA, the CDR3 is TGTGCCACCAGCAGAGGTAAACAGGGCGGTGGGACTGAAGCTTTCTTT. This sequence encodes CATSRGKQGGGTEAFF. Full variable domain (outside the CDR3, taken from reference TRBV15 and TRBJ1-1): DAMVIQNPRYQVTQFGKPVTLSCSQTLNHNVMYWYQQKSSQAPKLLFHYYDKDFNNEADTPDNFQSRRPNTSFCFLDIRSPGLGDTAMYLCATSRGKQGGGTEAFFGQGTRLTVV.